These 10 T cell receptor beta chains were sequenced from one sample in a study of T cells after posttransplantation cyclophosphamide. Generated by immunoSEQ multiplex PCR, the TCRdb table keeps only in-frame clones and is missing some. The sample has about 7,800 clones; more than 70% are singletons. A marrow graft followed busulfan-fludarabine conditioning, with cyclophosphamide on days +3 and +4. The source was PBMCs, collected after allogeneic stem cell transplant with posttransplant cyclophosphamide. These receptors were obtained from a female patient aged 40-50 years who received an allogeneic stem cell transplant from an unrelated donor, was CMV-positive, and had no GVHD. A share of the T cells may be of graft donor origin.

The chain is built from TRBV18 and TRBJ1-5; D unclear. There are 17 residues in the CDR3. V lost 3 bases and J 2 bases, leaving 17 bases between the germline ends. Germline CDR1 reads KGHSH; CDR2 reads LQKENI. CDR3 bases: TGTGCCAGCTCACCTGGCGGGGAGACTCCGGGCAATCAGCCCCAGCATTTT. This encodes CASSPGGETPGNQPQHF.

This chain joins TRBV5-4 and TRBJ2-3; no firm D call. V was trimmed by 2 bases and J by 2 bases, leaving 6 bases between them. This CDR3 has 13 amino acids. Germline assignment: CDR1 SGHNT and CDR2 YYREEE (reference sequence). Here the CDR3 DNA reads TGTGCCAGCAGCTTCTTAGCCACAGATACGCAGTATTTT. This gives the protein CASSFLATDTQYF.

The chain joins TRBV5-1 to TRBJ2-7, with D possibly matching TRBD2 (6 bases). Per the germline V gene, CDR1 is SGHRS and CDR2 is YFSETQ. CDR3 length equals 14 residues. V shed 4 bases and J shed 0 bases, with 11 bases lying between them. The CDR3 sequence is CASSRDGSSYEQYF. As DNA, the CDR3 is TGCGCCAGCAGCCGGGACGGGAGCTCCTACGAGCAGTACTTC.

The chain couples TRBV20-1 to TRBJ1-6, with 7 bases aligning to TRBD1. The V gene end was trimmed by 6 bases and the J gene end by 13 bases; junction bases not matched to a gene: 6. Germline loops: CDR1 DFQATT, CDR2 SNEGSKA (reference sequence). The CDR3 totals 11 residues. The CDR3 reads CSAVQGQPLHF. In DNA form, the CDR3 reads TGCAGTGCCGTGCAGGGACAGCCCCTCCACTTT.

Here the CDR3 DNA reads TGTGCCAGCAGCCCGATATGGCAGCGTTCTTATGGCTACACCTTC. Protein: CASSPIWQRSYGYTF. The chain recombines TRBV7-9 with TRBJ1-2; D gene ambiguous. The CDR3 consists of 15 residues. The ends were cut back, 5 bases at V and 5 bases at J, with 18 bases in the middle. Germline V lookup: CDR1 SEHNR, CDR2 FQNEAQ (reference sequence).

The genes are TRBV18 and TRBJ2-7; D is uncertain. The CDR3 runs to 13 residues. Germline CDR1 reads KGHSH; CDR2 reads LQKENI. The V and J ends lost 3 bases and 4 bases respectively, with 10 bases between them. CDR3 loop: CASSPPTQYEQYF. CDR3 bases: TGTGCCAGCTCACCCCCGACACAATACGAGCAGTACTTC.

A remark on this clone: At the DNA level, this CDR3 is encoded by other sequences in the same sample as well. This chain uses TRBV7-8 with TRBJ1-6; the match to TRBD1 covers 8 bases. The germline V gene has CDR1 SGHVS and CDR2 FQNEAQ. The J segment lost 7 bases and the V segment lost 5 bases, leaving 7 bases of the junction unmatched. This CDR3 is built from 15 residues. The CDR3 nucleotides are TGTGCCAGCAGCGTCTGGACAGGGACCAATTCACCCCTCCACTTT. Translating it yields CASSVWTGTNSPLHF.

The J gene is TRBJ1-3, the V gene TRBV9; 7 bases align to TRBD1. J was trimmed by 5 bases and V by 4 bases; bases with no gene match: 6. The CDR3 has 14 residues. Germline lookup yields CDR1 SGDLS and CDR2 YYNGEE. CDR3 DNA sequence: TGTGCCAGCAGCTCAGGGACAGAGAGAAACACCATATATTTT. Translation gives CASSSGTERNTIYF.

The genes are TRBV5-4 and TRBJ2-5, with D possibly being TRBD1 (5 bases). The germline V gene encodes CDR1 SGHNT and CDR2 YYREEE (reference sequence). V was pared by 4 bases and J by 7 bases, with 17 bases between. CDR3 size: 14 residues. In nucleotides, the CDR3 is TGTGCCAGCAGCACGCAGACAGTACCCAGGACCCAGTACTTC. Residues: CASSTQTVPRTQYF.

The rearrangement joins TRBV5-4 to TRBJ2-3; TRBD2 is a possible D gene (6 bases). Trimming removed 4 bases from V and 0 bases from J, with 18 bases in between. Germline V gene lookup returns CDR1 SGHNT and CDR2 YYREEE (reference sequence). The CDR3 covers 17 residues. The CDR3 DNA reads TGTGCCAGCAGCCGTGAGATCGGGGGTCTGAGCACAGATACGCAGTATTTT. Its protein is CASSREIGGLSTDTQYF.